This entry lists 26 T cell receptor beta chains sequenced from one sample in a study of T cell changes during pregnancy in multiple sclerosis. The table came from immunoSEQ multiplex PCR; TCRdb's copy has only in-frame clones and leaves some out. This table holds around 65,000 clones, about nine tenths found once. The input for sequencing was peripheral blood, taken in the second trimester of pregnancy. The receptors originated from a female donor in good health, enrolled as a control in a pregnancy study.

The chain combines TRBV9 with TRBJ2-1; 13 bases agree with TRBD2. CDR1 is SGDLS, CDR2 YYNGEE, per germline. The ends lost 4 bases at V and 5 bases at J; junction bases unmatched: 9. The CDR3 sequence is 17 residues long. The CDR3 bases are TGTGCCAGCAGCCTTCCCGGGACTAGCGGGGTCGACAATGAGCAGTTCTTC. Encoded protein: CASSLPGTSGVDNEQFF.

J is TRBJ1-5 and V is TRBV15, with a tentative D call TRBD1 (6 bases). Germline-derived CDR1 and CDR2 are LNHNV and YYDKDF (reference sequence). The CDR3 covers 17 residues. Trimming removed 3 bases at V and 5 bases at J, with 20 bases between. The CDR3 DNA sequence: TGTGCCACCAGCAGTATCAGGGGAAGTAGTGGGTATCAGCCCCAGCATTTT. Protein: CATSSIRGSSGYQPQHF.

The chain links TRBV11-2 to TRBJ1-1; a possible D gene is TRBD1 (6 bases). CDR1 and CDR2 from the germline V gene are SGHAT and FQNNGV. The V and J ends lost 5 bases and 9 bases respectively, with 13 bases between them. The CDR3 is made up of 12 amino acids. The CDR3 protein is CASSGGGPQAFF. The CDR3 DNA sequence: TGTGCCAGCAGCGGGGGGGGGCCCCAAGCTTTCTTT.

This rearrangement joins TRBV19 to TRBJ2-5; 11 nucleotides match TRBD2. J was trimmed by 4 bases and V by 5 bases; bases with no gene match: 12. This CDR3 contains 17 residues. CDR1 LNHDA and CDR2 SQIVND come from the germline V gene (reference sequence). DNA for the CDR3: TGTGCCAGTAGTCTTGGGTTTAGCGGGGGGGCTAGAGAGACCCAGTACTTC. Translated, it gives CASSLGFSGGARETQYF.

In this sample, this clone turned up once. This rearrangement joins TRBV7-9 to TRBJ2-1; possible D gene TRBD1, 6 bases. There are 14 residues in the CDR3. Per germline, CDR1 SEHNR and CDR2 FQNEAQ (reference sequence). Trimming stripped 5 bases from V and 3 bases from J, with 11 bases between. CDR3: CASSDRDIYNEQFF. The CDR3 bases are TGTGCCAGCAGCGACCGGGACATCTACAATGAGCAGTTCTTC.

As DNA, the CDR3 is TGTGCCTGGTCCAGTCAATATAATTCACCCCTCCACTTT. This encodes CAWSSQYNSPLHF. V is TRBV30 and J is TRBJ1-6; D is ambiguous. CDR1 and CDR2 from the germline V gene are GTSNPN and SVGIG (reference sequence). Trimming cost V 5 bases and J 4 bases, with 9 bases left between them. This CDR3 is built from 13 residues.

The chain combines TRBV18 with TRBJ2-1; D not certain. Germline V gene data show CDR1 as KGHSH and CDR2 as LQKENI. The CDR3 extends over 13 amino acids. Trimming removed 3 bases from V and 5 bases from J, with 8 bases in between. DNA of the CDR3: TGTGCCAGCTCACCCCAACTGGACAATGAGCAGTTCTTC. As protein: CASSPQLDNEQFF.

The chain has TRBV7-9 and TRBJ2-7; 7 nucleotides line up with TRBD1. The CDR3 sequence is 15 residues long. After removal of 5 bases from V and 0 bases from J, the junction contained 7 bases not matched to a gene. Germline V gene sequence: CDR1 SEHNR, CDR2 FQNEAQ (reference sequence). This chain's CDR3 is CASSVGQVTSYEQYF. DNA of the CDR3: TGTGCCAGCAGCGTCGGACAGGTGACCTCCTACGAGCAGTACTTC.

The genes are TRBV6-5 and TRBJ1-5; D remains ambiguous. V lost 0 bases, J lost 10 bases, and 10 bases lay in between. CDR1 is MNHEY and CDR2 is SVGAGI in the germline V gene. This CDR3 region has 13 residues. CDR3 region: CASSYSKEGPQHF. CDR3 nucleotide sequence: TGTGCCAGCAGTTACTCGAAAGAGGGACCCCAGCATTTT.

The chain joins TRBV6-5 to TRBJ1-4; no clear D. Trimming stripped 6 bases from V and 8 bases from J, with 19 bases between. The length of the CDR3 is 15 residues. CDR1 and CDR2 from the germline V gene are MNHEY and SVGAGI. This chain's CDR3 is CASSPRGSYREKLFF. CDR3 in DNA: TGTGCCAGCAGCCCTCGGGGAAGTTATAGGGAAAAACTGTTTTTT.

The gene calls are TRBV5-6 and TRBJ1-2; D not resolved. CDR1 and CDR2 from the germline V gene are SGHDT and YYEEEE. The ends were cut back, 1 base at V and 4 bases at J, with 11 bases in the middle. The CDR3 is 14 amino acids. The CDR3 loop reads CASSLYALSYGYTF. Written as DNA, the CDR3 is TGTGCCAGCAGCTTGTATGCGCTTAGCTATGGCTACACCTTC.

Only one count was recorded for this clone. The CDR3 here is CASRTSGEQYF. The CDR3 nucleotides are TGTGCCAGCAGGACTAGCGGCGAGCAGTACTTC. The chain links TRBV25-1 to TRBJ2-7; 9 positions match TRBD2. CDR1 MGHDK and CDR2 SYGVNS come from the germline V gene. The CDR3 length is 11 residues. V lost 6 bases and J lost 6; bases outside the gene matches: 0.

This clone was counted once. The chain employs TRBV6-5 and TRBJ2-7; TRBD2 might be the D (5 bases). V lost 0 bases and J lost 4, with 10 bases in between. Per germline, CDR1 MNHEY and CDR2 SVGAGI. This CDR3 region has 14 residues. CDR3: CASSYSTQRYEQYF. As DNA, the CDR3 is TGTGCCAGCAGTTACTCGACCCAGCGGTACGAGCAGTACTTC.

The chain joins TRBV5-1 to TRBJ2-1; 7 nucleotides match TRBD1. V lost 4 bases to trimming and J lost 1 base; unmatched junction nucleotides: 8. The CDR3 covers 16 residues. Germline-derived CDR1 and CDR2 are SGHRS and YFSETQ. CDR3 nucleotide sequence: TGCGCCAGCAGCCATGCGGCCAGGGGGTCCTACAATGAGCAGTTCTTC. Translated, it gives CASSHAARGSYNEQFF. The variable domain in full, with the rest retrieved from reference TRBV5-1 and TRBJ2-1, is KAGVTQTPRYLIKTRGQQVTLSCSPISGHRSVSWYQQTPGQGLQFLFEYFSETQRNKGNFPGRFSGRQFSNSRSEMNVSTLELGDSALYLCASSHAARGSYNEQFFGPGTRLTVL.

The CDR3, as DNA: TGTGCCAGCAGTTACGCGACAGGGGCCTACGAGCAGTACTTC. It codes for CASSYATGAYEQYF. V is TRBV6-5 and J is TRBJ2-7, with 8 nucleotides matching TRBD1. V lost 2 bases to trimming and J lost 2 bases; unmatched junction nucleotides: 2. The germline V gene has CDR1 MNHEY and CDR2 SVGAGI. This CDR3 is 14 amino acids long.

The chain uses TRBV2 and TRBJ2-7; D unresolved. CDR1 is SNHLY, CDR2 FYNNEI, per germline. V lost 7 bases and J lost 2, with 6 bases in between. The CDR3 runs 11 residues. CDR3 amino acids: CASTRAYEQYF. The CDR3, as DNA: TGTGCCAGCACCCGAGCCTACGAGCAGTACTTC.

The V gene is TRBV2, the J gene TRBJ1-2; D is perhaps TRBD1 (5 bases). The V and J ends lost 7 bases and 0 bases respectively, with 9 bases between them. Per germline, CDR1 SNHLY and CDR2 FYNNEI. This CDR3 is 13 amino acids long. CDR3 coding DNA: TGTGCCAGCAAAGCGACAGCTAACTATGGCTACACCTTC. As protein: CASKATANYGYTF.

J is TRBJ1-3 and V is TRBV6-6; maybe TRBD1 (5 bases). Germline CDR1 reads MNHNY; CDR2 reads SVGAGI (reference sequence). The CDR3 runs to 12 residues. The V gene lost 2 bases and the J gene lost 11 bases, with 10 bases spanning the gap. The CDR3 sequence: CASSYPGRPIYF. CDR3 in DNA: TGTGCCAGCAGTTACCCAGGGCGTCCCATATATTTT.

This clone has a count of ten or more. The chain couples TRBV11-2 to TRBJ2-3, with 8 bases identical to TRBD2. This CDR3 spans 16 amino acids. Germline lookup yields CDR1 SGHAT and CDR2 FQNNGV. V lost 1 base, J lost 2 bases, and 5 bases stayed unmatched. The CDR3 nucleotides read TGTGCCAGCAGCTTAGGAGCGGGAGTAGTCACAGATACGCAGTATTTT. Protein product: CASSLGAGVVTDTQYF.

The chain links TRBV18 to TRBJ2-3; tentatively, D is TRBD2 (5 bases). Germline CDR1 KGHSH, CDR2 LQKENI. The CDR3 is 14 amino acids. The V end was cut by 6 bases, the J end by 2 bases, with 12 bases between. The CDR3 sequence: CASSPQRSTDTQYF. The CDR3 region has the DNA TGTGCCAGCTCTCCTCAGCGGTCCACAGATACGCAGTATTTT.

The chain is built from TRBV27 and TRBJ2-3; D possibly corresponds to TRBD1 (6 bases). The V end was cut by 3 bases, the J end by 4 bases, with 11 bases between. CDR1 is MNHEY and CDR2 is SMNVEV in the germline V gene (reference sequence). The CDR3 length is 14 residues. The CDR3 spells CASSLNRQADTQYF. The CDR3 DNA sequence: TGTGCCAGCAGTTTGAACAGACAGGCAGATACGCAGTATTTT.

V is TRBV27 and J is TRBJ2-3; TRBD2 matches 10 bases. J was trimmed by 4 bases and V by 6 bases; bases with no gene match: 4. CDR1 and CDR2 (germline): MNHEY, SMNVEV (reference sequence). The CDR3 totals 14 residues. The CDR3 region has the DNA TGTGCCAGCAGGCGAGCGGGAGGGGCAGATACGCAGTATTTT. Translated, it gives CASRRAGGADTQYF.

V and J are TRBV29-1 and TRBJ2-5, with D possibly TRBD2 on 5 matching bases. V was cut by 0 bases and J by 5 bases, with 10 bases left in between. The V gene's germline CDR1 is SQVTM and CDR2 ANQGSEA. The CDR3 length is 13 residues. The CDR3 DNA is TGCAGCGTTGAAGACGGCGGCGGGGAGACCCAGTACTTC. Its translation: CSVEDGGGETQYF.

The DNA for the CDR3 is TGCGCCAGCGGGGGACAGGGTTCCTACGAGCAGTACTTC. Translated: CASGGQGSYEQYF. The V and J genes are TRBV5-1 and TRBJ2-7; 9 nucleotides align to TRBD1. V lost 7 bases to trimming and J lost 1 base; unmatched junction nucleotides: 3. The germline gives CDR1 SGHRS, CDR2 YFSETQ. The CDR3 length is 13 residues.

This clone was detected only once. This chain uses TRBV11-3 with TRBJ2-3, with 9 bases matching TRBD2. Germline V CDR1 and CDR2: SGHNT, YENEEA. Trimming cost V 4 bases and J 5 bases; bases outside gene matches: 10. This CDR3 comprises 16 residues. The CDR3 nucleotides read TGTGCCAGCAGCTACGGGGGTAGCGGGGGATTAGATACGCAGTATTTT. Translating gives CASSYGGSGGLDTQYF.

CDR3 in amino acids: CTSSHAVLWAETQYF. The CDR3 DNA reads TGCACCAGCAGCCATGCAGTATTATGGGCAGAGACCCAGTACTTC. The gene calls are TRBV1 and TRBJ2-5; the listed D gene, TRBD1, was not tested against the DNA. TRBV1 is a pseudogene. This CDR3 comprises 15 residues.